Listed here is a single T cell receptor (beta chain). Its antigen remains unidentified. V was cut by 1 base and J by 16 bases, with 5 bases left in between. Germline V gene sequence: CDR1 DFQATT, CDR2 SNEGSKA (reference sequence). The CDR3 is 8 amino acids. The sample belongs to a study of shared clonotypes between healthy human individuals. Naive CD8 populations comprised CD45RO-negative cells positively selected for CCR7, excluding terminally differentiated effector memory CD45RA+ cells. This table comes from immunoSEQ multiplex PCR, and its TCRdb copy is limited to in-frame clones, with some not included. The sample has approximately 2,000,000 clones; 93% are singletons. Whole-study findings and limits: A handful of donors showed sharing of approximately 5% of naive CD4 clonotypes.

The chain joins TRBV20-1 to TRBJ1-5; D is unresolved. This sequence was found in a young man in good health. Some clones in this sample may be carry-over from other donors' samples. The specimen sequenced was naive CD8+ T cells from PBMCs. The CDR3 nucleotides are TGCAGTGCTAGAGGCACCCATTTT. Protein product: CSARGTHF.